This TCR beta chain stems from a study of T-cell reconstitution after alpha-beta-depleted transplantation in children (dated by TCRdb to 2015 to 2016). Regarding the study in general: The study quantitatively tracked T-cell immune reconstitution after TCRalphabeta/CD19-depleted allogeneic hematopoietic cell transplantation in children using TCR repertoire profiling. The paper's findings and limits, for the study overall: The frequencies of hyperexpanded clones fell over the following months, and after one year, T-cell counts and TCRbeta diversity were mostly attributed to newly produced T cells. In some patients, high TCRbeta diversity at day 60 was attributed to recipient T cells and intrathymic progenitors that had survived conditioning. About two months after transplant, the apparently early recovery of alphabetaT-cell counts reportedly depended on just several hundred clones that had expanded rapidly and came from non-depleted graft cells.

The treatment or condition label corresponds to: allogeneic hematopoietic cell transplantation with graft depleted of TCRalphabeta T cells and CD19 B cells. The children who served as transplant recipients had been given grafts of TCRalphabeta/CD19-depleted allogeneic hematopoietic cells. Measured from the cysteine to the phenylalanine, the CDR3 is 19 residues long. Only the CDR3 DNA is retained, 57 bases long and in frame from the first base. V loses 0 bases at its end and J loses 3 bases; junction bases beyond the gene matches: 16. Via the germline V gene, CDR1 is SGHRS and CDR2 YFSETQ. This clonotype has just a few counts. Its target antigen remains unknown. No clone much larger than this one lies a single base away; base qualities are absent. The library was generated by PCR. The sequencer listed for this sample is Illumina HiSeq 2500. Molecular barcoding was employed in the preparation of TCR libraries, with unique molecular identifiers being used to normalize TCRbeta repertoire quantification. Clones were called with MiXCR by TCRdb after fastp trimmed the public reads at Q25, and only in-frame beta chains were retained. Each entry merges the rows of one CDR3 protein and shows their most common DNA and genes. The sample includes more than 200,000 distinct CDR3 sequences, with under 30% observed a single time. About 5% of the sample lies in the top ten.

This receptor was taken from a female patient between 2 and 15 years old who had a stem cell transplant for congenital amegakaryocytic thrombocytopenia, so the T cells may come from the graft donor. Source: PBMCs, mostly from graft donor cells, taken 360 days after TCRalphabeta/CD19-depleted stem cell transplant. This chain is built from TRBV5-1 and TRBJ2-7; the junction holds 9 bases that match TRBD2. The CDR3 reads as follows: CASSLDPPWVAGAYYEQYF. The DNA sequence is TGCGCCAGCAGCTTGGATCCCCCGTGGGTAGCGGGGGCTTACTACGAGCAGTACTTC.